This entry describes one TCR beta chain. This sample stems from a study of blood T cell repertoires in COVID-19. As originally analysed: Reference gene primer amplification yielded estimated nucleated cell counts. TCRdb keeps only in-frame clones here, not all; method: immunoSEQ multiplex PCR. V and J calls and clone size follow that table, whereas D and trimming were derived from the DNA. The table includes 150,000 to 200,000 clones, more than 85% detected once. V trimming: 6 bases; J trimming: 0 bases; junction bases outside the gene matches: 10. The length of the CDR3 is 19 residues. Germline CDR1 is LNHDA and CDR2 is SQIVND (reference sequence).

The source material was peripheral blood. The gene calls are TRBV19 and TRBJ2-3, with 15 bases fitting TRBD2. The source of this sequence is a woman aged 25 to 39 with active or convalescent COVID-19. CDR3 DNA: TGTGCCAGTAGGCCGGGACTAGCGGGAGGCAGGGGGAGCACAGATACGCAGTATTTT. It specifies CASRPGLAGGRGSTDTQYF.